This T cell receptor (beta chain) came from a study of response to subunit inactivated influenza vaccine. TCRdb re-derived calls from the RT-PCR reads in MiXCR, one entry per CDR3 protein. The sample holds about 800,000 distinct CDR3 sequences, around 20% seen once. The V end lost 0 bases, the J end lost 1 base, and 13 bases lay between the germline ends. The CDR3 loop spans 17 amino acids. CDR1 and CDR2 (germline): SGDLS, YYNGEE. This clonotype occurred a few times. This TCR derives from a man aged 45-65 years who received an inactivated influenza vaccine. The input for sequencing was PBMCs from blood, taken more than 4 days after vaccination. The J gene is TRBJ2-2, the V gene TRBV9, with a weak D call TRBD2 (5 bases). The CDR3 sequence is CASSVVARTLNTGELFF. The CDR3 DNA reads TGTGCCAGCAGCGTAGTAGCGCGGACCCTGAACACCGGGGAGCTGTTTTTT.